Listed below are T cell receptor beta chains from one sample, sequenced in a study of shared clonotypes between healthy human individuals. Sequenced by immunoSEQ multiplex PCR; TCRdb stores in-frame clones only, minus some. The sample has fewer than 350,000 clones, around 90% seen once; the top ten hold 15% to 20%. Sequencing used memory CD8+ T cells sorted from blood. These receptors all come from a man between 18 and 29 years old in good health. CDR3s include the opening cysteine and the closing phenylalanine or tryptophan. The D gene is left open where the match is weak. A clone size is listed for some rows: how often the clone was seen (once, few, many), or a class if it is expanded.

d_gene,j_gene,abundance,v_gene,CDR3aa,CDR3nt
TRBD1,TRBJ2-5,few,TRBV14,CASRPTGIETQYF,TGTGCCAGCAGACCGACAGGGATCGAGACCCAGTACTTC
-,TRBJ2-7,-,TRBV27,CASSSAPYLESSDEQYF,TGTGCCAGCAGTTCAGCCCCCTACCTGGAAAGTAGCGACGAGCAGTACTTC
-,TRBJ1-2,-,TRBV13,CASSWHLGGADGYTF,TGTGCCAGCAGCTGGCACCTTGGGGGGGCAGATGGCTACACCTTC
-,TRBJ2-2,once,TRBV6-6,CASSYSATANTGELFF,TGTGCCAGCAGTTACTCGGCCACTGCTAACACCGGGGAGCTGTTTTTT
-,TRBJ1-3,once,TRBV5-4,CASSFGGNTIYF,TGTGCCAGCAGCTTTGGAGGAAACACCATATATTTT
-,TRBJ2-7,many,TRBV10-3,CAISESAAEQYF,TGTGCCATCAGTGAGAGTGCGGCAGAGCAGTACTTC
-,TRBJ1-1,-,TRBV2,CASSVDTEAFF,TGTGCCAGCAGTGTGGACACTGAAGCTTTCTTT
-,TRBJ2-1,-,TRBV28,CASSSRTLSSYNEQFF,TGTGCCAGCAGTTCGAGGACCCTAAGCTCCTACAATGAGCAGTTCTTC
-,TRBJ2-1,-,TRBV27,CASKTQGTMWEQFF,TGTGCCAGCAAGACCCAGGGAACTATGTGGGAGCAGTTCTTC
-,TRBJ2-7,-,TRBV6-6,CASSFAIIYEQYF,TGTGCCAGCAGTTTTGCTATCATCTACGAGCAGTACTTC
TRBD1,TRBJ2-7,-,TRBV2,CASSTGTGMSYEQYF,TGTGCCAGCAGCACCGGGACAGGGATGTCCTACGAGCAGTACTTC
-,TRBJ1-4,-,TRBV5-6,CASSRQETYEKLFF,TGTGCCAGCAGCCGACAGGAAACCTATGAAAAACTGTTTTTT
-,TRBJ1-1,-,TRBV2,CASSQGENTEAFF,TGTGCCAGCAGCCAGGGAGAGAACACTGAAGCTTTCTTT
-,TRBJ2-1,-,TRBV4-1,CASSQEPTGSMGNEQFF,TGCGCCAGCAGCCAAGAACCAACCGGTTCCATGGGCAATGAGCAGTTCTTC
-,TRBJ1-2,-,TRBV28,CASSLQGSNYGYTF,TGTGCCAGCAGCCTACAGGGATCTAACTATGGCTACACCTTC
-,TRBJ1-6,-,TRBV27,CASSLAQGGFPPLHF,TGTGCCAGCAGTTTAGCGCAGGGCGGTTTTCCACCCCTCCACTTT
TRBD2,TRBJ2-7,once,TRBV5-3,CARSLARTSGSYEQYF,TGTGCCAGAAGCTTGGCCAGGACTAGCGGTTCCTACGAGCAGTACTTC
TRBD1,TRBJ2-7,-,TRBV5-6,CASSGGTGISYEQYF,TGTGCCAGTTCGGGTGGGACAGGGATCTCCTACGAGCAGTACTTC
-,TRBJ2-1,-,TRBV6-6,CASNPGAASYNEQFF,TGTGCCAGCAATCCCGGGGCAGCTTCCTACAATGAGCAGTTCTTC
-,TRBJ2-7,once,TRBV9,CASSVGVSVAYEQYF,TGTGCCAGCAGCGTAGGCGTTAGCGTGGCCTACGAGCAGTACTTC